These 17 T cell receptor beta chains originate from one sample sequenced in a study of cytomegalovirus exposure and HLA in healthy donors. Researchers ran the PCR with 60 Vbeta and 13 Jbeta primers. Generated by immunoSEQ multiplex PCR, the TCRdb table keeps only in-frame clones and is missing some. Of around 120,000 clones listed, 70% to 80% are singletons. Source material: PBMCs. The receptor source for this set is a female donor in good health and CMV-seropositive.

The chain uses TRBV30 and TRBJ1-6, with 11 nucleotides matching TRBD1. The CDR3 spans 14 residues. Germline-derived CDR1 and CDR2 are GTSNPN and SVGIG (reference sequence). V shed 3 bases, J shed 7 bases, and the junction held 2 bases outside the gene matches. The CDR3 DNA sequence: TGTGCCTGGAGAAGGGACAGGGGGAATTCACCCCTCCACTTT. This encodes CAWRRDRGNSPLHF.

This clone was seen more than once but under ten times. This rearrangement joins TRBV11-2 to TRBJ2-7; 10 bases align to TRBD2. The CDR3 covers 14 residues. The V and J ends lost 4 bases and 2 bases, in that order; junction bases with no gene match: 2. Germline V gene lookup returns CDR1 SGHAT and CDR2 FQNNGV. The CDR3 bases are TGTGCCAGCAGCTGGAGCGGGGGGGCCTACGAGCAGTACTTC. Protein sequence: CASSWSGGAYEQYF.

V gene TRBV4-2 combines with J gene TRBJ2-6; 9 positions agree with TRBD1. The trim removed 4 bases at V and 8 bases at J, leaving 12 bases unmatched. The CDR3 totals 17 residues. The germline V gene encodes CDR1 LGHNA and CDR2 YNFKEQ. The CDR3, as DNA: TGTGCCAGCAGCCTCCAGACAGGGGGTATGGGGTCCAACGTCCTGACTTTC. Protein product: CASSLQTGGMGSNVLTF.

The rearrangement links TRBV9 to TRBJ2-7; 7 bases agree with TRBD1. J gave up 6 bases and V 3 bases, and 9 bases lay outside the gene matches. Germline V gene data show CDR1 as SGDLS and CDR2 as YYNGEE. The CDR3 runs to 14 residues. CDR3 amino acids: CASSARQGSGEQYF. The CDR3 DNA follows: TGTGCCAGCAGCGCCCGACAGGGTTCGGGCGAGCAGTACTTC. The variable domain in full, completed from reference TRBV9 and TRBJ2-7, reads DSGVTQTPKHLITATGQRVTLRCSPRSGDLSVYWYQQSLDQGLQFLIQYYNGEERAKGNILERFSAQQFPDLHSELNLSSLELGDSALYFCASSARQGSGEQYFGPGTRLTVT.

The CDR3 bases are TGTGCCAGCTCACCACCGGGACAGGGGGCGTACGAGCAGTACTTC. Translation gives CASSPPGQGAYEQYF. The J gene is TRBJ2-7, the V gene TRBV18, with TRBD1 matching over 12 bases. V lost 0 bases and J lost 4; bases outside the gene matches: 1. The CDR3 loop spans 15 amino acids. CDR1 KGHSH and CDR2 LQKENI come from the germline V gene.

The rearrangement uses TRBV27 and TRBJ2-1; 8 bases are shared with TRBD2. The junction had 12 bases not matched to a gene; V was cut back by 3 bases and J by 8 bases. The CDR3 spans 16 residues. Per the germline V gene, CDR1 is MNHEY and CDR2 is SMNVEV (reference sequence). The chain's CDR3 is CASSFSKRETFYEQFF. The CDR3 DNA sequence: TGTGCCAGCAGTTTTTCGAAGCGGGAGACGTTTTATGAGCAGTTCTTC.

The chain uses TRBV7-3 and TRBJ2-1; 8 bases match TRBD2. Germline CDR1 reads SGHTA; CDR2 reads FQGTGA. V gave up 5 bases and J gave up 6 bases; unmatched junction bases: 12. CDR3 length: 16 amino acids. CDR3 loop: CASSLSPGLGLNEQFF. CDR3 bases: TGTGCCAGCAGCCTTTCACCGGGACTAGGACTCAATGAGCAGTTCTTC.

CDR3 in DNA: TGTGCCAGCAGGGAGACAGAAGCGAACACCGGGGAGCTGTTTTTT. Its protein product is CASRETEANTGELFF. The genes are TRBV6-1 and TRBJ2-2; the D gene is possibly TRBD1 (5 bases). The CDR3 runs to 15 residues. CDR1 and CDR2 from the germline V gene are MNHNS and SASEGT. The V end lost 6 bases, the J end lost 0 bases, and 11 bases lay between the germline ends.

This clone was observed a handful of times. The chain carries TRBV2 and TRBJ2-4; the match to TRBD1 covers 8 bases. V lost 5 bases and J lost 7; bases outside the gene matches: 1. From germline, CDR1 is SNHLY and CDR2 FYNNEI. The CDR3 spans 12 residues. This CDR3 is CASSWDRNIQYF. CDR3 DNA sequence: TGTGCCAGCAGTTGGGACAGGAACATTCAGTACTTC.

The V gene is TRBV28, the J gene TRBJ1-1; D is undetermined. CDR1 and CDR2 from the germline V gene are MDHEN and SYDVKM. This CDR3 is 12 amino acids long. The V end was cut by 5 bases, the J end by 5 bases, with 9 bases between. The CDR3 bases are TGTGCCAGCAGTCGAGGGAGAACTGAAGCTTTCTTT. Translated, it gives CASSRGRTEAFF.

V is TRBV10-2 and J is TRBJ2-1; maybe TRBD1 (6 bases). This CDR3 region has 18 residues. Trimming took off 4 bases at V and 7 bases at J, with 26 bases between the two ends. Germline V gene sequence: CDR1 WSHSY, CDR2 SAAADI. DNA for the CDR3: TGCGCCAGCAGTGCCCTGGCGGACAGCGTCAAGAGGTCTAATGAGCAGTTCTTC. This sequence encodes CASSALADSVKRSNEQFF.

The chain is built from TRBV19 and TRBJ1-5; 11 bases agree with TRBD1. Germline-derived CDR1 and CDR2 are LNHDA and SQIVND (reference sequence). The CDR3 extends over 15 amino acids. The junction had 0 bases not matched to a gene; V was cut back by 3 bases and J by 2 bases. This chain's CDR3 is CASSMGQGGNQPQHF. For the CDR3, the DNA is TGTGCCAGTAGTATGGGACAGGGGGGCAATCAGCCCCAGCATTTT.

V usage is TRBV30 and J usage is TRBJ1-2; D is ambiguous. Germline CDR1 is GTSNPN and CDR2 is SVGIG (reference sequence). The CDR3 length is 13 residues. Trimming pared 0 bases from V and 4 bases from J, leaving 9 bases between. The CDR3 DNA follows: TGTGCCTGGAGTGTACAACCTTCCTATGGCTACACCTTC. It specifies CAWSVQPSYGYTF. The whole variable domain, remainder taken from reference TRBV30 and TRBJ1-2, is SQTIHQWPATLVQPVGSPLSLECTVEGTSNPNLYWYRQAAGRGLQLLFYSVGIGQISSEVPQNLSASRPQDRQFILSSKKLLLSDSGFYLCAWSVQPSYGYTFGSGTRLTVV.

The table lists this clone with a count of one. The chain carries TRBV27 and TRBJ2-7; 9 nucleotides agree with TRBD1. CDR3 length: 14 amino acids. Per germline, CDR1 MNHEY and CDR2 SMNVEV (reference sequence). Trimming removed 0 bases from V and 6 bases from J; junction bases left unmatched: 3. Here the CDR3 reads CASSLSGQGREQYF. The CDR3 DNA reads TGTGCCAGCAGTTTATCGGGACAGGGCCGCGAGCAGTACTTC.

The CDR3 loop is CASSLARLTSDEQFF. The CDR3 coding sequence is TGTGCCAGCAGCTTAGCCCGACTGACTTCAGACGAGCAGTTCTTC. The chain combines TRBV13 with TRBJ2-1; D call uncertain. CDR3 length equals 15 residues. Per germline, CDR1 PRHDT and CDR2 FYEKMQ (reference sequence). V was pared by 1 base and J by 10 bases, with 17 bases between.

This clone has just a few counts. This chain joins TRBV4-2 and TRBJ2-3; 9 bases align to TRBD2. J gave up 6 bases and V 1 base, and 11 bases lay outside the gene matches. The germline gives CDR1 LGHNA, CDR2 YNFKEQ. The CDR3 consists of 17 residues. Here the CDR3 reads CASSQVWGGRAGDTQYF. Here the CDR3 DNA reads TGTGCCAGCAGCCAAGTTTGGGGCGGGAGGGCTGGGGATACGCAGTATTTT.

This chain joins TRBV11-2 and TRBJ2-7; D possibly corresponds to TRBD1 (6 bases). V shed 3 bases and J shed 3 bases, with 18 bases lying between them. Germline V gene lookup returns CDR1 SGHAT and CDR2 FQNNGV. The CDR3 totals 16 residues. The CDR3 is CASSFLGHQEFYEQYF. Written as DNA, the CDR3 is TGTGCCAGCAGCTTCTTGGGACACCAAGAATTCTACGAGCAGTACTTC.